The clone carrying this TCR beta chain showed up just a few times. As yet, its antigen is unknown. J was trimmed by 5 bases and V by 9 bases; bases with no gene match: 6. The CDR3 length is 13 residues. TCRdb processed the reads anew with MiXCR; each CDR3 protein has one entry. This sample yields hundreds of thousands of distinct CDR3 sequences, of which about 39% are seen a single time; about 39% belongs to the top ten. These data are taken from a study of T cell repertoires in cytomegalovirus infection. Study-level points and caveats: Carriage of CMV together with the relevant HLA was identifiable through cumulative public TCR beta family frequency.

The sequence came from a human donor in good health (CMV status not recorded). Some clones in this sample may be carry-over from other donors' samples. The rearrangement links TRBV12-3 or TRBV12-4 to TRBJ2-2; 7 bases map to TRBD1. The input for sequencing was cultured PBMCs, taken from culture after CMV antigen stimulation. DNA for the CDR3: TGTGCCAGTTCCGAGGGGGCTACCGGGGAGCTGTTTTTT. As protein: CASSEGATGELFF.